The 12 T cell receptor beta chains listed next were all sequenced from one sample in a study of T cells in Graves' hyperthyroidism and ophthalmopathy. The investigators amplified TCR beta CDR3 regions from RNA transcripts. A set of HTBI primers served as the primers for a first-round RT-PCR of the TCR CDR3. Using its own MiXCR run on the multiplex PCR reads, TCRdb lists one record per CDR3 protein. The table records approximately 700,000 distinct CDR3 sequences, roughly 15% of them present only once. The specimen was blood. These receptors all stem from a man aged 18 to 29 with Graves' hyperthyroidism.

V and J are TRBV20-1 and TRBJ2-3, with 10 bases aligning to TRBD2. This CDR3 region has 18 residues. The V gene end was trimmed by 0 bases and the J gene end by 3 bases; junction bases not matched to a gene: 12. Germline V lookup: CDR1 DFQATT, CDR2 SNEGSKA (reference sequence). The CDR3 region is CSARDLSSGRFATDTQYF. CDR3 DNA sequence: TGCAGTGCTAGAGATCTGTCTAGCGGGAGATTTGCGACAGATACGCAGTATTTT.

This clonotype was detected many times. This chain connects TRBV18 to TRBJ2-1; 10 bases match TRBD2. Trimming cost V 4 bases and J 2 bases; bases outside gene matches: 5. There are 16 residues in the CDR3. Germline V lookup: CDR1 KGHSH, CDR2 LQKENI. The CDR3 spells CASSLPGLATYNEQFF. In DNA form, the CDR3 reads TGTGCCAGCTCACTACCGGGACTAGCGACCTACAATGAGCAGTTCTTC. Looking up the rest from reference TRBV18 and TRBJ2-1 gives the full variable domain: NAGVMQNPRHLVRRRGQEARLRCSPMKGHSHVYWYRQLPEEGLKFMVYLQKENIIDESGMPKERFSAEFPKEGPSILRIQQVVRGDSAAYFCASSLPGLATYNEQFFGPGTRLTVL.

This clonotype has a handful of counts. The V call is TRBV5-1, the J call TRBJ2-6; D gene unclear. The CDR3 has 14 amino acids. Trimming removed 0 bases from V and 4 bases from J, with 5 bases in between. Germline V CDR1 and CDR2: SGHRS, YFSETQ. CDR3 protein: CASSLAAGANVLTF. The CDR3 coding sequence is TGCGCCAGCAGCTTGGCCGCAGGGGCCAACGTCCTGACTTTC. The full variable domain, rest sourced from reference TRBV5-1 and TRBJ2-6, is KAGVTQTPRYLIKTRGQQVTLSCSPISGHRSVSWYQQTPGQGLQFLFEYFSETQRNKGNFPGRFSGRQFSNSRSEMNVSTLELGDSALYLCASSLAAGANVLTFGAGSRLTVL.

This clonotype has just a few counts. This chain connects TRBV7-2 to TRBJ2-3; TRBD2 aligns across 12 bases. This CDR3 contains 17 residues. The germline V gene encodes CDR1 SGHTA and CDR2 FQGNSA. The V and J ends lost 1 base and 4 bases, in that order; junction bases with no gene match: 6. In nucleotides, the CDR3 is TGTGCCAGCAGCTTAGTTGGGACTAGCGGGCCCCCAGATACGCAGTATTTT. Amino acid sequence: CASSLVGTSGPPDTQYF. The whole variable domain, filled in from reference TRBV7-2 and TRBJ2-3, reads GAGVSQSPSNKVTEKGKDVELRCDPISGHTALYWYRQSLGQGLEFLIYFQGNSAPDKSGLPSDRFSAERTGGSVSTLTIQRTQQEDSAVYLCASSLVGTSGPPDTQYFGPGTRLTVL.

This clonotype has at least ten counts. The chain uses TRBV29-1 and TRBJ1-1; 9 bases fit TRBD1. CDR3 length: 13 residues. The germline V gene encodes CDR1 SQVTM and CDR2 ANQGSEA. Trimming cost V 6 bases and J 3 bases; bases outside gene matches: 5. CDR3 nucleotide sequence: TGCAGCGTCCGGGACAGGGAGGACACTGAAGCTTTCTTT. It specifies CSVRDREDTEAFF.

This clonotype was found many times. The chain employs TRBV18 and TRBJ1-5; 10 bases fit TRBD1. CDR3 size: 14 residues. From germline, CDR1 is KGHSH and CDR2 LQKENI. Trimming at V came to 3 bases and at J to 8 bases, leaving 4 bases not matched to a gene. The CDR3 here is CASSPGTGEEPQHF. The CDR3 bases are TGTGCCAGCTCACCCGGGACAGGGGAGGAGCCCCAGCATTTT. The entire variable domain, with the rest obtained from reference TRBV18 and TRBJ1-5, is as follows: NAGVMQNPRHLVRRRGQEARLRCSPMKGHSHVYWYRQLPEEGLKFMVYLQKENIIDESGMPKERFSAEFPKEGPSILRIQQVVRGDSAAYFCASSPGTGEEPQHFGDGTRLSIL.

The chain employs TRBV7-9 and TRBJ1-6; D is uncertain. The CDR3 loop spans 13 amino acids. Trimming cost V 3 bases and J 9 bases, with 9 bases left between them. CDR1 SEHNR and CDR2 FQNEAQ come from the germline V gene (reference sequence). The CDR3 sequence: CASSLEGSSPLHF. In nucleotides, the CDR3 is TGTGCCAGCAGCTTGGAGGGTAGTTCACCCCTCCACTTT.

This clonotype turned up a few times. This rearrangement joins TRBV28 to TRBJ2-3; TRBD2 agrees at 7 bases. CDR1 MDHEN and CDR2 SYDVKM come from the germline V gene. This CDR3 has 14 residues. V shed 9 bases, J shed 6 bases, and the junction held 12 bases outside the gene matches. CDR3 region: CASLQGGSGDTQYF. The CDR3 DNA is TGTGCCAGTCTTCAGGGCGGGAGTGGGGATACGCAGTATTTT.

This clonotype was seen many times. CDR3 loop: CASSYGNPGQVTYNEQFF. DNA for the CDR3: TGTGCCAGCAGTTACGGAAACCCCGGACAGGTTACCTACAATGAGCAGTTCTTC. The V and J genes are TRBV6-6 and TRBJ2-1, with 7 bases identical to TRBD1. After removal of 2 bases from V and 2 bases from J, the junction contained 12 bases not matched to a gene. The CDR3 has 18 amino acids. Germline loops: CDR1 MNHNY, CDR2 SVGAGI (reference sequence).

J is TRBJ2-6 and V is TRBV19; no reliable D call. V lost 5 bases, J lost 4 bases, and 9 bases lay in between. CDR1 is LNHDA and CDR2 is SQIVND in the germline V gene (reference sequence). CDR3 size: 14 residues. In nucleotides, the CDR3 is TGTGCCAGTAGTTTTGGGGTCGGGGCCAACGTCCTGACTTTC. This codes for CASSFGVGANVLTF.

This clonotype has more than one count but fewer than ten. The chain recombines TRBV6-5 with TRBJ2-7; TRBD1 matches 7 bases. V gave up 6 bases and J gave up 2 bases; unmatched junction bases: 4. CDR1 and CDR2 from the germline V gene are MNHEY and SVGAGI. The CDR3 totals 13 residues. The chain's CDR3 is CASRTGITYEQYF. Here the CDR3 DNA reads TGTGCCAGCAGGACAGGGATAACCTACGAGCAGTACTTC.

In its sample, this clonotype was seen a few times. The chain couples TRBV12-3 or TRBV12-4 to TRBJ1-1, with D uncertain. V was clipped by 6 bases and J by 1 base, with 12 bases between them. The CDR3 is made up of 14 amino acids. DNA for the CDR3: TGTGCCAGCAGCCGCTTTAGACAGAACACTGAAGCTTTCTTT. Translating it yields CASSRFRQNTEAFF.